This TCR beta chain originates from a study of T cell changes during pregnancy in multiple sclerosis. CDR3 length: 15 residues. Germline CDR1 is MGHDK and CDR2 is SYGVNS. The V end lost 2 bases, the J end lost 3 bases, and 13 bases lay between the germline ends. Some clones are missing from TCRdb's copy, which holds only in-frame ones; the method was immunoSEQ multiplex PCR. The repertoire includes approximately 61,000 clones, more than 75% of them detected once, and around 3.3% sits in the top ten. This clonotype was sampled from a female donor in good health, enrolled as a control in a pregnancy study. The source was peripheral blood, collected in the first trimester of pregnancy. The genes are TRBV25-1 and TRBJ2-5, with D possibly being TRBD1 (6 bases). CDR3 sequence: CASSEPRTAKETQYF. CDR3 DNA sequence: TGTGCCAGCAGTGAACCCCGGACAGCCAAAGAGACCCAGTACTTC.